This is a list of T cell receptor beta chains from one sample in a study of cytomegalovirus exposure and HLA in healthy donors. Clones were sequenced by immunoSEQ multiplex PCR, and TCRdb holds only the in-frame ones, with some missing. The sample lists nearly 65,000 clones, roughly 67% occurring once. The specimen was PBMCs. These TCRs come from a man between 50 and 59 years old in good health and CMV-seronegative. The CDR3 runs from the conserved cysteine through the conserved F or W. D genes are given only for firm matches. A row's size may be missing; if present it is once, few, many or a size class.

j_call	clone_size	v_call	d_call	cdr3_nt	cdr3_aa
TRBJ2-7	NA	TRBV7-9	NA	TGTGCCAGCAGCTTGGGGCTCCGGACGGATCGATTTCCCTACGAGCAGTACTTC	CASSLGLRTDRFPYEQYF
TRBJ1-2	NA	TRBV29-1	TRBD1	TGCAGCGTTACCACCGGGACAGGGCGTGGATATGGCTACACCTTC	CSVTTGTGRGYGYTF
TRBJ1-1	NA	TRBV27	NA	TGTGCCAGCAGTCCATACCTCAGGGGACGGGGCACTGAAGCTTTCTTT	CASSPYLRGRGTEAFF
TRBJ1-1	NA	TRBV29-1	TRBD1	TGCAGCGTTGAAAGTGACAGGGGCTACACTGAAGCTTTCTTT	CSVESDRGYTEAFF
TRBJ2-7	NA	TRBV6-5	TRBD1	TGTGCCAGCAGTTTCTCGGACAGGTCGGCCTACGAGCAGTACTTC	CASSFSDRSAYEQYF
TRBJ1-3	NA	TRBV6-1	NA	TGTGCCAGCAGTTCAGGTGGAAACACCATATATTTT	CASSSGGNTIYF
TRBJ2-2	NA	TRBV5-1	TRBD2	TGCGCCAGCAGCTTTAGGCGGGGGGATACCGGGGAGCTGTTTTTT	CASSFRRGDTGELFF
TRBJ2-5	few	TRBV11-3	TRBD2	TGTGCCAGCAGCTTATCGGGGGGGGCCCCGCAGACCCAGTACTTC	CASSLSGGAPQTQYF
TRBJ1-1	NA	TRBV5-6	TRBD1	TGTGCCAGCAGCTTGGGGACAGGGAACACTGAAGCTTTCTTT	CASSLGTGNTEAFF
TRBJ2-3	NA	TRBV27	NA	TGTGCCAGCAGTTTATGGGGGCGCCCCGATACGCAGTATTTT	CASSLWGRPDTQYF
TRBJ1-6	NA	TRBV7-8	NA	TGTGCCAGCAGCGTCAGGGTGAATAATTCACCCCTCCACTTT	CASSVRVNNSPLHF
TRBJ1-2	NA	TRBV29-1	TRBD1	TGCAGCGTTTTAACCGGGACAGGGTACGGCTACACCTTC	CSVLTGTGYGYTF
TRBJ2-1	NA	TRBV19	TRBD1	TGTGCCAGTAGGCGCGGGACAGGGGGCAATGAGCAGTTCTTC	CASRRGTGGNEQFF
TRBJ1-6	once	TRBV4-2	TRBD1	TGTGCCAGCAGCCAAGCAGGGGGTTATAATTCACCCCTCCACTTT	CASSQAGGYNSPLHF
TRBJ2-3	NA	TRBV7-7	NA	TGTGCTAGCAGCTCCGACACGAACACAGATACGCAGTATTTT	CASSSDTNTDTQYF
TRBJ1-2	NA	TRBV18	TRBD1	TGTGCCAGCTCACCGGACAGGGAAGGAGGCTACACCTTC	CASSPDREGGYTF
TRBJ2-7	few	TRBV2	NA	TGTGCCAGCGTCCCCCGGGGGGCGTTTTCCTACGAGCAGTACTTC	CASVPRGAFSYEQYF
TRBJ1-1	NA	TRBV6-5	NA	TGTGCCAGCTCCGGGGGTTACACTGAAGCTTTCTTT	CASSGGYTEAFF
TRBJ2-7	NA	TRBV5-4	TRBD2	TGTGCCAGCAGCTTAGTGGGGACTAGAGCGTACGAGCAGTACTTC	CASSLVGTRAYEQYF
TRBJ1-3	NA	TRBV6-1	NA	TGTGCCAGCAGTGCCATTAGGGGTTCTGGAAACACCATATATTTT	CASSAIRGSGNTIYF
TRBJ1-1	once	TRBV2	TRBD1	TGTGCCAGCAGTGCGACAGGGGGGGGTACTGAAGCTTTCTTT	CASSATGGGTEAFF
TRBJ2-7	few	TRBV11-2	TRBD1	TGTGCCAGCAGCTTAACAGGGGGCATTTCCTACGAGCAGTACTTC	CASSLTGGISYEQYF
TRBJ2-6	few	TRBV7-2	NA	TGTGCCAGCAGCCTCCGATGGGCGGGACCCACTGGGGCCAACGTCCTGACTTTC	CASSLRWAGPTGANVLTF
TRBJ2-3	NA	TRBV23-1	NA	TGCGCCAGCAGCCTAAAAGGGGGTTCTAGCACAGATACGCAGTATTTT	CASSLKGGSSTDTQYF
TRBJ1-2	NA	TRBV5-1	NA	TGCGCCAGCAGCTTGGGGCACGGGATCTATGGCTACACCTTC	CASSLGHGIYGYTF
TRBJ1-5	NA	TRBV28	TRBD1	TGTGCCAGCAGCACCACCGGGACAGGGGTGAATCAGCCCCAGCATTTT	CASSTTGTGVNQPQHF
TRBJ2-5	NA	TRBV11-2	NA	TGTGCCAGCACGGGCGGGGTGGGGTCCCAAGAGACCCAGTACTTC	CASTGGVGSQETQYF
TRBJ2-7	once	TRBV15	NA	TGTGCCACCAGCGGGGCCCGGGGGGCTTTCCCGGGTGGCTACGAGCAGTACTTC	CATSGARGAFPGGYEQYF
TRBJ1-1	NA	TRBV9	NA	TGTGCCAGCAGCCCTACATCAGGGGCGAACACTGAAGCTTTCTTT	CASSPTSGANTEAFF
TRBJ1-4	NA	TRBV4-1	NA	TGCGCCAGCAGCCAAGATCGTGAGGCAGGGACTAATGAAAAACTGTTTTTT	CASSQDREAGTNEKLFF
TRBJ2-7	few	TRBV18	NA	TGTGCCAGCTCACCACCGGCGGTCGACAGGTTGGCCTACGAGCAGTACTTC	CASSPPAVDRLAYEQYF
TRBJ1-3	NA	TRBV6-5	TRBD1	TGTGCCAGCAGTTCGCACAGGGGGGGAAACACCATATATTTT	CASSSHRGGNTIYF
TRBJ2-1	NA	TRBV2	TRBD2	TGTGCCAGCAGGGATGGGTCTAGCGGGGGTACCTACAATGAGCAGTTCTTC	CASRDGSSGGTYNEQFF
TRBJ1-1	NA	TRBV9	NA	TGTGCCAGCAGCGTAGGCTGGGCAGGTGATAACACTGAAGCTTTCTTT	CASSVGWAGDNTEAFF
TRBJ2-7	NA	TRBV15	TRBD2	TGTGCCACCAGCAGGGGGGGACTAGCGGGGTACGAGCAGTACTTC	CATSRGGLAGYEQYF
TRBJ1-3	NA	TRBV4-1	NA	TGCGCCAGCAGCCAAAGGGAGGCAGGCGGGAGCTCTGGAAACACCATATATTTT	CASSQREAGGSSGNTIYF
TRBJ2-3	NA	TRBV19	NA	TGTGCCAGTAGTATCCCCGGCAGGCCTGGGGATACGCAGTATTTT	CASSIPGRPGDTQYF
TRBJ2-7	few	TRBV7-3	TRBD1	TGTGCCAGCAGCGTGGACAGGGGAGGTAGGCAGTACTTC	CASSVDRGGRQYF
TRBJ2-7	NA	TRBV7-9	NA	TGTGCCAGCAGCCCGAGCTCCTACGAGCAGTACTTC	CASSPSSYEQYF
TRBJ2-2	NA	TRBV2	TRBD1	TGTGCCAGCTGCTGGGGACAGGGCCTCGTTAGCACCGGGGAGCTGTTTTTT	CASCWGQGLVSTGELFF
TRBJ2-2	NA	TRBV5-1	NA	TGCGCCAGCCAGGGGCAGACGCGCGGGGAGCTGTTTTTT	CASQGQTRGELFF
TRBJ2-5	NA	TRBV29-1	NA	TGCAGCGTTGAGACGACACAATGGACCCAGTACTTC	CSVETTQWTQYF
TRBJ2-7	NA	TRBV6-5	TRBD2	TGTGCCAGCAGTTACTCCCCCCAAGCGGGGGCCTACGAGCAGTACTTC	CASSYSPQAGAYEQYF
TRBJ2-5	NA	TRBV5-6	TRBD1	TGTGCCAGCAGCCTGGGACAGCAAGAGACCCAGTACTTC	CASSLGQQETQYF
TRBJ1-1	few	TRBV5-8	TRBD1	TGTGCCAGCAGCCACGGGACAGGGCAGACTTGGGCTTTCTTT	CASSHGTGQTWAFF
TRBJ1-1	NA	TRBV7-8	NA	TGTGCCAGCAGCTTCGACAGGACTGGAACTGAAGCTTTCTTT	CASSFDRTGTEAFF
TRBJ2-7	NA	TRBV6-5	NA	TGTGCCAGCAGTTACAGGGGCACCTACGAGCAGTACTTC	CASSYRGTYEQYF
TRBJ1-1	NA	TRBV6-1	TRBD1	TGTGCCAGCAGTATGGACAGGGGGCTGAGGACTGAAGCTTTCTTT	CASSMDRGLRTEAFF
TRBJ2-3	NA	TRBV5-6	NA	TGTGCCAGCAGCTTCCGAGACAGAGACCCACCAGATACGCAGTATTTT	CASSFRDRDPPDTQYF
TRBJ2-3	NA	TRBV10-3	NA	TGTGCCATCGGACAGGGAGGGAGCACAGATACGCAGTATTTT	CAIGQGGSTDTQYF
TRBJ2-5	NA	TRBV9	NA	TGTGCCAGCAGCGTAGGAGGCGGCGCGGAGACCCAGTACTTC	CASSVGGGAETQYF
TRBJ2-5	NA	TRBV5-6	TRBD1	TGTGCCAGCAGGAATGAGGACAGGGGGCCAGAGACCCAGTACTTC	CASRNEDRGPETQYF
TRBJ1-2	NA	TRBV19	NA	TGTGCCAGTAGTATCCCAAACGGTCTCGCAGGCTACACCTTC	CASSIPNGLAGYTF
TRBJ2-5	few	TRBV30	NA	TGTGCCTGGAGTGTGTTCGGTTTGGGGGTTGGGGGGGCCTTTCACGAGACCCAGTACTTC	CAWSVFGLGVGGAFHETQYF
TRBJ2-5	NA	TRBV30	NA	TGTGCCTGGGGCCCGACGGCGGGAGAGACCCAGTACTTC	CAWGPTAGETQYF
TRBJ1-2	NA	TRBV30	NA	TGTGCCTGGAGTGTACGGGTGGGAGGGAACTATGGCTACACCTTC	CAWSVRVGGNYGYTF
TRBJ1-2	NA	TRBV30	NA	TGTGCCTGGAGTGACACCGACTATGGCTACACCTTC	CAWSDTDYGYTF
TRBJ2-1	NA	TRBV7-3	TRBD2	TGTGCCAGCAGCGAGGGACTAGCGAATTACAATGAGCAGTTCTTC	CASSEGLANYNEQFF